One TCR beta chain is described in this entry. Sequencing was performed with immunoSEQ multiplex PCR; in TCRdb, only in-frame clones are kept and a portion is missing. The data show some 140,000 clones, approximately 78% seen once. These data belong to a study of blood T cell repertoires in COVID-19. Across the study: There were acute and convalescent COVID-19 samples, and they came from the United States, Italy and Spain.

The germline gives CDR1 LGHNA, CDR2 YSLEER. The CDR3 is 17 residues long. V gave up 0 bases and J gave up 5 bases; unmatched junction bases: 7. This receptor was obtained from a man aged 60 to 75 who had recovered from COVID-19. The chain employs TRBV4-3 and TRBJ2-3; 11 nucleotides match TRBD1. What was sequenced was peripheral blood. For the CDR3, the DNA is TGCGCCAGCAGCCAAGACCACACCGGGACAGGGGGAGATACGCAGTATTTT. Translating it yields CASSQDHTGTGGDTQYF.